This T cell receptor beta chain was identified during a study of T cell responses to AZD1222 COVID-19 vaccine. Assay: immunoSEQ multiplex PCR; the TCRdb copy retains only in-frame clones and omits some. The sample features around 150,000 clones, with about 2.2% in its top ten. General study points: Vaccination with two AZD1222 doses was followed by a rise in Spike-specific TCR breadth and depth. Clonal diversity may have been underestimated, and the donors were mostly white British, with more females than males.

In germline, CDR1 is LGHDT, CDR2 YNNKEL (reference sequence). The V end lost 4 bases, the J end lost 9 bases, and 19 bases lay between the germline ends. The CDR3 sequence is 15 residues long. A note on this clone: Its antigen is still unknown.

The sequence was obtained from an adult in good health. The chain uses TRBV3-1 (or the pseudogene TRBV3-2) and TRBJ2-1, with D perhaps TRBD2 (7 bases). The sample taken for sequencing was peripheral blood. The CDR3 DNA follows: TGTGCCAGCAGCCTTCAAAGGGGGGGGGCCTCTGAGCAGTTCTTC. Protein sequence: CASSLQRGGASEQFF.